This T cell receptor beta chain was found in a study of tumour-infiltrating T cells in Burkitt lymphoma. Study overall: Overall and progression-free survival were predicted by productive clonality.

The CDR3 has 15 residues. V gave up 6 bases and J gave up 6 bases, with 15 bases separating them. CDR1 and CDR2 (germline): MDHEN, SYDVKM. Only in-frame clones appear in the TCRdb table, and some are missing; sequencing was by immunoSEQ multiplex PCR. The sample includes around 9,200 clones, around 62% of them seen just once. The gene calls are TRBV28 and TRBJ1-6; TRBD1 might be the D (6 bases). The clonotype comes from a human donor with diffuse large B-cell lymphoma. Sequencing input: tumor tissue. CDR3 nucleotide sequence: TGTGCCAGCAGGGGGGCAGCGTTTTTTAATTCACCCCTCCACTTT. Amino acid sequence: CASRGAAFFNSPLHF. Complete variable domain (other parts from reference TRBV28 and TRBJ1-6): DVKVTQSSRYLVKRTGEKVFLECVQDMDHENMFWYRQDPGLGLRLIYFSYDVKMKEKGDIPEGYSVSREKKERFSLILESASTNQTSMYLCASRGAAFFNSPLHFGNGTRLTVT.